These 15 T cell receptor beta chains originate from one sample sequenced in a study of STAT5B mutations in CD4+ large granular lymphocyte leukemia. Sequenced by immunoSEQ multiplex PCR; TCRdb stores in-frame clones only, minus some. The sample lists tens of thousands of clones, 68% seen once, with around 1.7% in the top ten. The sample taken for sequencing was CD4+ T cells from blood buffy coats. All receptors derive from a human donor in good health.

This clone has just a few counts. This chain uses TRBV6-1 with TRBJ2-7, with 7 nucleotides matching TRBD2. The CDR3 covers 13 residues. V lost 4 bases and J lost 6; bases outside the gene matches: 6. CDR1 is MNHNS, CDR2 SASEGT, per germline. The CDR3: CASSVVGRGEQYF. In nucleotides, the CDR3 is TGTGCCAGCAGTGTCGTAGGGAGGGGCGAGCAGTACTTC.

The rearrangement joins TRBV5-4 to TRBJ2-3; 8 bases align to TRBD2. The CDR3 runs to 18 residues. Losses at the gene ends were 4 bases for V and 1 base for J; bases not matched to a gene: 14. Germline-derived CDR1 and CDR2 are SGHNT and YYREEE (reference sequence). The CDR3 sequence: CASSPLAGGRGRTDTQYF. CDR3 sequence (DNA): TGTGCCAGCAGCCCTTTGGCGGGGGGCCGGGGCCGCACAGATACGCAGTATTTT.

A remark on this clone: The sample holds other DNA sequences that translate to the same CDR3. This chain joins TRBV19 and TRBJ1-1, with D tentatively TRBD1 (6 bases). The length of the CDR3 is 12 residues. Germline-derived CDR1 and CDR2 are LNHDA and SQIVND (reference sequence). V was shortened by 6 bases and J by 1 base, with 6 bases between the two germline ends. The CDR3 nucleotides read TGTGCCAGTAGGGGACAGAACACTGAAGCTTTCTTT. Encoded protein: CASRGQNTEAFF.

The rearrangement links TRBV2 to TRBJ1-5; D might be TRBD1 (5 bases). Germline CDR1 and CDR2: SNHLY and FYNNEI. Trimming stripped 8 bases from V and 0 bases from J, with 11 bases between. This CDR3 contains 14 residues. In DNA, the CDR3 is TGTGCCAGCCAGGGAGTTAATAGCAATCAGCCCCAGCATTTT. Translated, it gives CASQGVNSNQPQHF. Looking up the rest from reference TRBV2 and TRBJ1-5 gives the full variable domain: EPEVTQTPSHQVTQMGQEVILRCVPISNHLYFYWYRQILGQKVEFLVSFYNNEISEKSEIFDDQFSVERPDGSNFTLKIRSTKLEDSAMYFCASQGVNSNQPQHFGDGTRLSIL.

This chain connects TRBV5-1 to TRBJ2-1, with 9 bases identical to TRBD2. Germline V lookup: CDR1 SGHRS, CDR2 YFSETQ. The CDR3 covers 15 residues. Losses at the gene ends were 4 bases for V and 4 bases for J; bases not matched to a gene: 6. CDR3 DNA sequence: TGCGCCAGCAGCGTCGGGACTAGCTTTTACAATGAGCAGTTCTTC. Protein product: CASSVGTSFYNEQFF. The entire variable domain, with the rest obtained from reference TRBV5-1 and TRBJ2-1, is as follows: KAGVTQTPRYLIKTRGQQVTLSCSPISGHRSVSWYQQTPGQGLQFLFEYFSETQRNKGNFPGRFSGRQFSNSRSEMNVSTLELGDSALYLCASSVGTSFYNEQFFGPGTRLTVL.

This chain joins TRBV4-3 and TRBJ2-3, with 8 bases matching TRBD2. This CDR3 has 16 amino acids. Trimming at V came to 3 bases and at J to 2 bases, leaving 7 bases not matched to a gene. Germline CDR1 and CDR2: LGHNA and YSLEER. The CDR3 spells CASSQDGRGDTDTQYF. DNA of the CDR3: TGCGCCAGCAGCCAGGATGGGCGGGGGGACACAGATACGCAGTATTTT.

This chain connects TRBV2 to TRBJ2-3; a possible D gene is TRBD2 (6 bases). Germline-derived CDR1 and CDR2 are SNHLY and FYNNEI. The CDR3 sequence is 14 residues long. Trimming left V 7 bases short and J 1 base short, with 12 bases between. This CDR3 reads CASTWDSRTDTQYF. Here the CDR3 DNA reads TGTGCCAGCACCTGGGACTCGCGCACAGATACGCAGTATTTT.

Concerning this clone: The sample holds other DNA sequences that translate to the same CDR3. The rearrangement joins TRBV4-2 to TRBJ1-2; perhaps TRBD1 as D (6 bases). Trimming pared 1 base from V and 0 bases from J, leaving 12 bases between. Germline V CDR1 and CDR2: LGHNA, YNFKEQ. This CDR3 is built from 16 residues. The CDR3 spells CASSQGDGTSNYGYTF. The DNA for the CDR3 is TGTGCCAGCAGCCAAGGAGACGGGACATCTAACTATGGCTACACCTTC.

The chain carries TRBV5-1 and TRBJ2-7; the D is unclear. CDR1 and CDR2 (germline): SGHRS, YFSETQ. The CDR3 sequence is 12 residues long. V shed 4 bases and J shed 3 bases, with 8 bases lying between them. CDR3 DNA: TGCGCCAGCAGCGCCGACAACTACGAGCAGTACTTC. Encoded protein: CASSADNYEQYF.

The V call is TRBV7-8, the J call TRBJ1-1, with 10 bases fitting TRBD1. The trim removed 5 bases at V and 6 bases at J, leaving 9 bases unmatched. The germline V gene encodes CDR1 SGHVS and CDR2 FQNEAQ. CDR3 length equals 15 residues. The CDR3 DNA is TGTGCCAGCAGCCCGAGGACAGGGGGAGGGGCTGAAGCTTTCTTT. As protein: CASSPRTGGGAEAFF.

The chain has TRBV5-4 and TRBJ1-3, with 7 bases aligning to TRBD1. Germline loops: CDR1 SGHNT, CDR2 YYREEE (reference sequence). The CDR3 runs 14 residues. V gave up 3 bases and J gave up 2 bases; unmatched junction bases: 2. The CDR3 region is CASSWQGAGNTIYF. CDR3 coding DNA: TGTGCCAGCAGCTGGCAGGGGGCTGGAAACACCATATATTTT. The whole variable domain, remainder taken from reference TRBV5-4 and TRBJ1-3, is ETGVTQSPTHLIKTRGQQVTLRCSSQSGHNTVSWYQQALGQGPQFIFQYYREEENGRGNFPPRFSGLQFPNYSSELNVNALELDDSALYLCASSWQGAGNTIYFGEGSWLTVV.

This clone was counted only a few times. The chain couples TRBV10-3 to TRBJ1-3; D unresolved. Between the trimmed V and J ends, which lost 0 bases and 12 bases, there was a span of 9 bases. Looked up from germline, CDR1 is ENHRY and CDR2 is SYGVKD. The CDR3 contains 12 residues. The chain's CDR3 is CAISESSGIIYF. The CDR3 DNA is TGTGCCATCAGTGAGTCGAGTGGGATCATATATTTT.

This chain joins TRBV6-6 and TRBJ2-1, with TRBD1 identical over 12 bases. The CDR3 runs 15 residues. Germline V gene sequence: CDR1 MNHNY, CDR2 SVGAGI (reference sequence). Trimming removed 6 bases from V and 6 bases from J; junction bases left unmatched: 6. The CDR3 loop reads CASRSGTGGRNEQFF. Here the CDR3 DNA reads TGTGCCAGCAGGTCCGGGACAGGGGGCCGCAATGAGCAGTTCTTC.

The J gene is TRBJ2-3, the V gene TRBV27; no firm D call. Trimming took 7 bases from V and 0 from J, leaving 8 bases between them. The CDR3 spans 13 residues. Germline loops: CDR1 MNHEY, CDR2 SMNVEV (reference sequence). The CDR3 region has the DNA TGTGCCAGCAAAACAGTCAGCACAGATACGCAGTATTTT. Translating it yields CASKTVSTDTQYF.

The V and J genes are TRBV18 and TRBJ2-3; D not resolved. Trimming removed 2 bases from V and 2 bases from J, with 11 bases in between. There are 15 residues in the CDR3. The germline gives CDR1 KGHSH, CDR2 LQKENI. CDR3 sequence: CASSPSALNTDTQYF. CDR3 nucleotide sequence: TGTGCCAGCTCACCATCCGCACTTAACACAGATACGCAGTATTTT.